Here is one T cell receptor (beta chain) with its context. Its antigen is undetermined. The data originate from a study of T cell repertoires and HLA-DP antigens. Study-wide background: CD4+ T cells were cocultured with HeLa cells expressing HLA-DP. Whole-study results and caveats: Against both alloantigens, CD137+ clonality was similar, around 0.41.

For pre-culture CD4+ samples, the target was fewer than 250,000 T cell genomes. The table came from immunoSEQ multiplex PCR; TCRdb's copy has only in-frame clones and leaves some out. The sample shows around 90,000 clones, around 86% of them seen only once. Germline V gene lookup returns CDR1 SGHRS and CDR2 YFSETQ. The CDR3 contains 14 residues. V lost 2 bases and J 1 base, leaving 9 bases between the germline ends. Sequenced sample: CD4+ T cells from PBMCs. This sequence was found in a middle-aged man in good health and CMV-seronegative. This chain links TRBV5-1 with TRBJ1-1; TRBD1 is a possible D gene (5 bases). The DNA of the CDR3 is TGCGCCAGCAGCTTTAGACAGACGAACACTGAAGCTTTCTTT. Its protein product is CASSFRQTNTEAFF.